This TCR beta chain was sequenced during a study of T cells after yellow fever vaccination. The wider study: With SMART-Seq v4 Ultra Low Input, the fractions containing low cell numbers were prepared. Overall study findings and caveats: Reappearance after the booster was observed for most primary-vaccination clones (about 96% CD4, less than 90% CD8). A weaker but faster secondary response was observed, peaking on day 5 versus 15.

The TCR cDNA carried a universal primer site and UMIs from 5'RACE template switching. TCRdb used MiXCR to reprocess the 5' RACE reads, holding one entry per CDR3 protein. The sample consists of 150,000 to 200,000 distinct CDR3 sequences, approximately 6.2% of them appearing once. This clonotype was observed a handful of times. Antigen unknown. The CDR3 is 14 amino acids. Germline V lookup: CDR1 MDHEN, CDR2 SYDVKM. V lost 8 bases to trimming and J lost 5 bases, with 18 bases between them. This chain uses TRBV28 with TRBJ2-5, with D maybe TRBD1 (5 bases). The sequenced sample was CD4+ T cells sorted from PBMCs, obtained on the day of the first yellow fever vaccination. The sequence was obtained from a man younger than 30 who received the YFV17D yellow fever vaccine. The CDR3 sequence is CASHEFGAGETQYF. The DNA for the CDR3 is TGTGCCAGCCACGAATTTGGGGCTGGCGAGACCCAGTACTTC.